The present T cell receptor (beta chain) was sequenced within a study of early T cells in non-severe SARS-CoV-2 infection. Overall study context: Chains were unpaired, as sequencing was done on bulk RNA from unsorted whole blood.

In germline, CDR1 is MNHEY, CDR2 SVGEGT. The CDR3 contains 14 residues. V lost 6 bases to trimming and J lost 4 bases; unmatched junction nucleotides: 6. Individual cDNA molecules carried attached unique molecular identifiers. MiXCR was run by TCRdb on the 5' RACE reads, yielding one entry per CDR3 protein. Here the sample spans under 85,000 distinct CDR3 sequences, roughly 9.5% being singletons. Study-level findings and limits: Matching results from VDJdb favored anti-spike CD8 responses, leaving private and CD4 specificities undetected.

There are many counts of this clonotype. Its antigen remains unidentified. The sample consisted of whole blood. This clonotype was sampled from an adult who was a healthcare worker with PCR-confirmed SARS-CoV-2 infection or an uninfected control (not recorded which). The rearrangement joins TRBV6-2 or TRBV6-3 to TRBJ2-3, with 8 bases that match TRBD2. The CDR3 DNA is TGTGCCAGCAGCCCCGGGACTAGTGCAGATACGCAGTATTTT. Protein product: CASSPGTSADTQYF.